Following are 14 T cell receptor beta chains from one sample sequenced in a study of CXCR3-negative and CXCR3-positive naive CD8 T cells. The authors prepared UMI-labeled TRB cDNA libraries by 5' RACE. Reprocessing the 5' RACE reads, TCRdb reports a single entry for every CDR3 protein and omits DNA. This sample's clone table lists more than 75,000 distinct CDR3 sequences. Overall study findings and caveats: The TRB CDR3s that CXCR3-positive naive cells carried were more hydrophobic than those of CXCR3-negative naive cells.

These TCRs are of unknown antigen specificity. What was sequenced was naive CXCR3+ CD8+ T cells from blood. Indicated subset: CD45RO-CCR7+CD27+CD95- naive CD8+ T cells expressing CXCR3 (TNR3+). The receptor source for this set is a human donor in good health. Some clones in this sample may be carry-over from other donors' samples.

The V call is TRBV24-1, the J call TRBJ2-1; there is no DNA to check the TCRdb D call of TRBD2. The CDR3 is 13 residues long. The V gene's germline CDR1 is KGHDR and CDR2 SFDVKD. CDR3 in amino acids: CATSDLGQVEQFF.

The rearrangement joins TRBV15 to TRBJ2-3; the D gene TCRdb calls, TRBD1, cannot be checked with no DNA. This CDR3 contains 17 residues. The germline gives CDR1 LNHNV, CDR2 YYDKDF (reference sequence). CDR3 sequence: CATSRPVDRPGTDTQYF.

This chain connects TRBV5-5 to TRBJ1-1. Germline lookup yields CDR1 SGHKS and CDR2 YYEKEE (reference sequence). The CDR3 extends over 13 amino acids. The CDR3 here is CASSLWAGPGAFF.

This chain joins TRBV5-1 and TRBJ2-7. Germline lookup yields CDR1 SGHRS and CDR2 YFSETQ. The CDR3 is made up of 15 amino acids. CDR3 in amino acids: CASSLLPGASYEQYF.

J is TRBJ2-2 and V is TRBV27; without DNA, the TCRdb call of TRBD1 cannot be checked. The CDR3 spans 13 residues. Germline V gives CDR1 MNHEY, CDR2 SMNVEV (reference sequence). CDR3 protein: CVSGTGTTGELFF.

The chain joins TRBV7-9 to TRBJ1-4; TCRdb names TRBD1, which stays unverified in the absence of DNA. CDR1 is SEHNR and CDR2 is FQNEAQ in the germline V gene (reference sequence). The CDR3 is 16 amino acids. CDR3 region: CASSYPDRDLSEKLFF.

The chain couples TRBV10-3 to TRBJ2-1; TCRdb outputs TRBD2, but without DNA this stays unchecked. The CDR3 loop spans 16 amino acids. CDR1 and CDR2 from the germline V gene are ENHRY and SYGVKD. The CDR3 spells CAISESWRGANNEQFF.

The J gene is TRBJ1-1, the V gene TRBV3-1. Germline loops: CDR1 LGHDT, CDR2 YNNKEL (reference sequence). The CDR3 sequence is 14 residues long. The CDR3 reads CASSPSPQFTEAFF.

The chain carries TRBV28 and TRBJ2-6. The CDR3 runs to 15 residues. Germline CDR1 reads MDHEN; CDR2 reads SYDVKM. The CDR3 region is CASSLGSSGANVLTF.

The V gene is TRBV4-3, the J gene TRBJ2-3; the TCRdb call, TRBD1, lacks DNA for checking. Germline CDR1 LGHNA, CDR2 YSLEER. The CDR3 is 15 amino acids. This CDR3 reads CASSQGGGVADTQYF.

This sequence joins TRBV19 and TRBJ2-2; TCRdb outputs TRBD1, but without DNA this stays unchecked. The CDR3 consists of 15 residues. Germline V lookup: CDR1 LNHDA, CDR2 SQIVND (reference sequence). This CDR3 reads CASSLTRGNTGELFF.

CDR3: CASSSGRSPEQYF. The gene calls are TRBV5-5 and TRBJ2-7. The CDR3 sequence is 13 residues long. CDR1 is SGHKS, CDR2 YYEKEE, per germline (reference sequence).

The V gene is TRBV20-1, the J gene TRBJ2-1; the D call from TCRdb, TRBD2, cannot be confirmed without DNA. Germline V gene sequence: CDR1 DFQATT, CDR2 SNEGSKA (reference sequence). The CDR3 is 20 residues long. This CDR3 reads CSARELQASGGVFSDNEQFF.

The chain joins TRBV29-1 to TRBJ2-3; TCRdb proposes TRBD2, but this gene call is untestable without DNA. This CDR3 comprises 14 residues. Germline values: CDR1 SQVTM, CDR2 ANQGSEA. The chain's CDR3 is CSAVVLPDTDTQYF.